One sample yielded the 25 T cell receptor beta chains listed below, sequenced in a study of shared clonotypes between healthy human individuals. Assay: immunoSEQ multiplex PCR; the TCRdb copy retains only in-frame clones and omits some. This table holds 1.6 million or so clones, about 98.5% found once. The sequencing sample was made of naive CD4+ T cells sorted from blood. Subset described: CD45RA+ positively selected. Source of these receptors: a man aged 25 to 45 in good health.

The chain recombines TRBV18 with TRBJ1-4; 7 bases fit TRBD1. The CDR3 contains 14 residues. V trimming: 4 bases; J trimming: 6 bases; junction bases outside the gene matches: 5. The germline gives CDR1 KGHSH, CDR2 LQKENI. CDR3 in amino acids: CASSLTDRDEKLFF. Here the CDR3 DNA reads TGTGCCAGCTCACTCACAGACAGGGATGAAAAACTGTTTTTT.

The V call is TRBV18, the J call TRBJ1-5; D is possibly TRBD1 (6 bases). The germline V gene has CDR1 KGHSH and CDR2 LQKENI. The V end lost 4 bases, the J end lost 1 base, and 8 bases lay between the germline ends. This CDR3 has 14 residues. For the CDR3, the DNA is TGTGCCAGCTCACACAGGGAAAGCAATCAGCCCCAGCATTTT. Residues: CASSHRESNQPQHF.

This chain uses TRBV9 with TRBJ2-3, with 12 bases identical to TRBD2. Germline assignment: CDR1 SGDLS and CDR2 YYNGEE. Trimming cost V 0 bases and J 2 bases; bases outside gene matches: 7. This CDR3 has 18 residues. This chain's CDR3 is CASSVEGLAGTYTDTQYF. In DNA, the CDR3 is TGTGCCAGCAGCGTAGAGGGACTAGCGGGCACGTACACAGATACGCAGTATTTT. Full variable domain (missing parts from reference TRBV9 and TRBJ2-3): DSGVTQTPKHLITATGQRVTLRCSPRSGDLSVYWYQQSLDQGLQFLIQYYNGEERAKGNILERFSAQQFPDLHSELNLSSLELGDSALYFCASSVEGLAGTYTDTQYFGPGTRLTVL.

V is TRBV11-2 and J is TRBJ2-2; TRBD1 might be the D (5 bases). Trimming took off 7 bases at V and 1 base at J, with 16 bases between the two ends. The length of the CDR3 is 16 residues. The germline V gene has CDR1 SGHAT and CDR2 FQNNGV. The CDR3 protein is CASTPLGPGNTGELFF. The CDR3 region has the DNA TGTGCCAGCACCCCGCTGGGGCCCGGGAACACCGGGGAGCTGTTTTTT.

The rearrangement links TRBV18 to TRBJ1-2; D call uncertain. Germline V gene sequence: CDR1 KGHSH, CDR2 LQKENI. Trimming left V 10 bases short and J 7 bases short, with 22 bases between. This CDR3 contains 14 residues. CDR3 bases: TGTGCCACAACACCAGAGGAAGGGATGCGTGGCTACACCTTC. As protein: CATTPEEGMRGYTF. Looking up the rest from reference TRBV18 and TRBJ1-2 gives the full variable domain: NAGVMQNPRHLVRRRGQEARLRCSPMKGHSHVYWYRQLPEEGLKFMVYLQKENIIDESGMPKERFSAEFPKEGPSILRIQQVVRGDSAAYFCATTPEEGMRGYTFGSGTRLTVV.

V is TRBV7-8 and J is TRBJ2-2; 8 bases fit TRBD2. The germline gives CDR1 SGHVS, CDR2 FQNEAQ. The CDR3 loop spans 15 amino acids. V was pared by 2 bases and J by 5 bases, with 4 bases of the junction left unmatched. For the CDR3, the DNA is TGTGCCAGCAGCTTAAAGCGGGAGCGAACCGGGGAGCTGTTTTTT. Its protein product is CASSLKRERTGELFF.

V usage is TRBV19 and J usage is TRBJ2-7, with 10 bases aligning to TRBD2. This CDR3 has 15 amino acids. V lost 5 bases, J lost 3 bases, and 7 bases stayed unmatched. CDR1 is LNHDA, CDR2 SQIVND, per germline (reference sequence). The CDR3 nucleotides are TGTGCCAGTAGTTTTGAAGGACTAGCGGTCTACGAGCAGTACTTC. It yields the protein CASSFEGLAVYEQYF.

This chain connects TRBV18 to TRBJ2-4, with 7 bases lining up with TRBD2. Germline CDR1 reads KGHSH; CDR2 reads LQKENI. With 3 bases clipped from V and 6 bases from J, the junction kept 8 bases outside the gene matches. The CDR3 runs 15 residues. The CDR3 nucleotides are TGTGCCAGCTCACCCTCGTGGAGGGAGGGAAACATTCAGTACTTC. As protein: CASSPSWREGNIQYF.

This chain connects TRBV10-1 to TRBJ2-1; D is ambiguous. Looked up from germline, CDR1 is WNHNN and CDR2 is SYGVQD (reference sequence). The CDR3 runs 14 residues. V shed 3 bases and J shed 6 bases, with 12 bases lying between them. The CDR3 bases are TGCGCCAGCAGTGATCCCGGAGCAGGCAATGAGCAGTTCTTC. It translates to CASSDPGAGNEQFF.

The J gene is TRBJ2-3, the V gene TRBV7-3; D is uncertain. The CDR3 runs to 13 residues. Deletions cut 1 base from V and 2 bases from J, with 4 bases between. Germline values: CDR1 SGHTA, CDR2 FQGTGA. The CDR3, as DNA: TGTGCCAGCAGCTTAATCCTCACAGATACGCAGTATTTT. Protein sequence: CASSLILTDTQYF.

The V and J genes are TRBV29-1 and TRBJ2-7, with D perhaps given as TRBD1 or TRBD2 (5 bases each). CDR3 size: 12 residues. V was cut by 6 bases and J by 3 bases, with 12 bases left in between. Per germline, CDR1 SQVTM and CDR2 ANQGSEA. CDR3 amino acids: CSVRDGYYEQYF. The CDR3 bases are TGCAGCGTCCGGGACGGATACTACGAGCAGTACTTC.

The chain couples TRBV19 to TRBJ2-7, with D unresolved. Germline V lookup: CDR1 LNHDA, CDR2 SQIVND (reference sequence). The length of the CDR3 is 14 residues. V was cut by 2 bases and J by 0 bases, with 8 bases left in between. CDR3 nucleotides: TGTGCCAGTAGTATAACATCAGACTCCTACGAGCAGTACTTC. This sequence encodes CASSITSDSYEQYF.

The CDR3: CASSSSHKTSIRETQYF. The CDR3 nucleotides are TGTGCCAGCAGCTCTAGTCACAAGACTAGTATCAGAGAGACCCAGTACTTC. The J gene is TRBJ2-5, the V gene TRBV13; a weak D match, TRBD2 (6 bases). The CDR3 runs 17 residues. V lost 4 bases to trimming and J lost 4 bases, with 22 bases between them. Germline CDR1 is PRHDT and CDR2 is FYEKMQ (reference sequence).

On this clone itself: Other nucleotide sequences from this sample produce the same CDR3. The chain links TRBV11-2 to TRBJ2-1, with 10 bases aligning to TRBD2. V was pared by 2 bases and J by 10 bases, with 2 bases of the junction left unmatched. The CDR3 is 13 amino acids. Germline assignment: CDR1 SGHAT and CDR2 FQNNGV. Here the CDR3 DNA reads TGTGCCAGCAGCTTATTACTAGCGGGAGAGCAGTTCTTC. It translates to CASSLLLAGEQFF.

This chain connects TRBV19 to TRBJ2-1; 10 bases agree with TRBD1. Germline values: CDR1 LNHDA, CDR2 SQIVND (reference sequence). The V gene end was trimmed by 10 bases and the J gene end by 10 bases; junction bases not matched to a gene: 22. This CDR3 comprises 17 residues. The CDR3 DNA reads TGTGCCACCGCGGACAGGGGGAGTCGTTCGGGGCCGACCGAGCAGTTCTTC. Its protein product is CATADRGSRSGPTEQFF.

The genes are TRBV27 and TRBJ2-3; 7 bases align to TRBD2. The CDR3 is 15 amino acids. V lost 8 bases to trimming and J lost 4 bases; unmatched junction nucleotides: 12. Per the germline V gene, CDR1 is MNHEY and CDR2 is SMNVEV (reference sequence). CDR3 DNA sequence: TGTGCCAGCCCGCCGGAGGCGGGAGTAGCAGATACGCAGTATTTT. It encodes CASPPEAGVADTQYF.

The rearrangement uses TRBV5-5 and TRBJ2-4; 7 bases are shared with TRBD1. CDR3 length: 16 residues. Unmatched junction bases numbered 14, after V lost 4 bases and J lost 7 bases. Germline V gene lookup returns CDR1 SGHKS and CDR2 YYEKEE (reference sequence). CDR3 sequence (DNA): TGTGCCAGCAGCGACGAGACAGGGATTGTGGGGAACATTCAGTACTTC. Protein: CASSDETGIVGNIQYF.

The rearrangement joins TRBV19 to TRBJ2-7, with D tentatively TRBD1 (5 bases). CDR1 is LNHDA and CDR2 is SQIVND in the germline V gene (reference sequence). The CDR3 loop spans 16 amino acids. Trimming cost V 3 bases and J 0 bases, with 15 bases left between them. For the CDR3, the DNA is TGTGCCAGTAGTATTGTTTGGGGCAGGTCCTCCTACGAGCAGTACTTC. Translation: CASSIVWGRSSYEQYF.

The chain joins TRBV7-2 to TRBJ2-3; 10 bases are a match to TRBD2. Germline V gene lookup returns CDR1 SGHTA and CDR2 FQGNSA. This CDR3 is 15 amino acids long. Trimming removed 5 bases from V and 2 bases from J; junction bases left unmatched: 4. The CDR3 nucleotides read TGTGCCAGCAGCAACCTAGCGGGAGTCACAGATACGCAGTATTTT. This gives the protein CASSNLAGVTDTQYF.

The chain combines TRBV5-4 with TRBJ2-6; D is ambiguous. Germline values: CDR1 SGHNT, CDR2 YYREEE (reference sequence). V lost 4 bases and J lost 0, with 8 bases in between. The CDR3 runs to 15 residues. CDR3 nucleotides: TGTGCCAGCAGCATCAGGAACTCTGGGGCCAACGTCCTGACTTTC. It specifies CASSIRNSGANVLTF.

The chain uses TRBV9 and TRBJ1-1; unclear D gene. CDR1 and CDR2 from the germline V gene are SGDLS and YYNGEE. The CDR3 runs 13 residues. Deletions cut 1 base from V and 1 base from J, with 5 bases between. The CDR3 DNA follows: TGTGCCAGCAGCGTATACGGGAACACTGAAGCTTTCTTT. Amino acids: CASSVYGNTEAFF.

J is TRBJ1-2 and V is TRBV15; D gene unclear. CDR3 length: 12 residues. Germline lookup yields CDR1 LNHNV and CDR2 YYDKDF (reference sequence). Trimming took 6 bases from V and 2 from J, leaving 7 bases between them. The CDR3, as DNA: TGTGCCACCAGTGGGGTAAACTATGGCTACACCTTC. The encoded protein is CATSGVNYGYTF.

This clone was seen once. The chain employs TRBV9 and TRBJ2-4, with a tentative D call TRBD2 (6 bases). CDR3 length equals 15 residues. V was trimmed by 0 bases and J by 8 bases, leaving 15 bases between them. Per the germline V gene, CDR1 is SGDLS and CDR2 is YYNGEE. The CDR3 loop reads CASSVDASATYIQYF. The CDR3 coding sequence is TGTGCCAGCAGCGTAGATGCTAGCGCGACGTACATTCAGTACTTC.

V gene TRBV10-3 combines with J gene TRBJ1-5, with D maybe TRBD1 (5 bases). The length of the CDR3 is 14 residues. The germline V gene has CDR1 ENHRY and CDR2 SYGVKD. The germline V and J ends were trimmed by 8 bases and 4 bases, with 15 bases remaining between them. CDR3 in DNA: TGTGCCATCTCTCCCCGGGACGGAAATCAGCCCCAGCATTTT. It specifies CAISPRDGNQPQHF.

The chain employs TRBV6-6 and TRBJ2-7; 7 bases match TRBD1. CDR3 length: 14 residues. Germline assignment: CDR1 MNHNY and CDR2 SVGAGI (reference sequence). J lost 1 base, V lost 5 bases, and 5 bases had no gene match. CDR3 in amino acids: CASSGPGQSYEQYF. The DNA of the CDR3 is TGTGCCAGCAGTGGGCCGGGACAGTCCTACGAGCAGTACTTC.